Presented here are 25 T cell receptor beta chains from one specimen sequenced in a study of cytomegalovirus exposure and HLA in healthy donors. TCRdb's table, derived via immunoSEQ multiplex PCR, lists solely in-frame clones and lacks some. The repertoire holds about 74,000 clones, less than 95% seen once, with under 2% in the top ten. The sample comprised PBMCs. These receptors came from a woman younger than 35 in good health and CMV-seropositive.

The chain joins TRBV14 to TRBJ2-3; D is possibly TRBD2 (6 bases). The CDR3 spans 17 residues. V was cut by 2 bases and J by 3 bases, with 18 bases left in between. Germline-derived CDR1 and CDR2 are SGHDN and FVKESK. Here the CDR3 reads CASSQLGGTGQTDTQYF. The CDR3 DNA is TGTGCCAGCAGCCAACTGGGGGGTACAGGACAAACAGATACGCAGTATTTT.

In its sample, this clone was seen once. This chain connects TRBV7-6 to TRBJ2-7; 8 nucleotides line up with TRBD2. The length of the CDR3 is 16 residues. V shed 5 bases, J shed 6 bases, and the junction held 15 bases outside the gene matches. In germline, CDR1 is SGHVS, CDR2 FNYEAQ. CDR3 sequence reads: CASSVGTGGAFGEQYF. The CDR3 DNA is TGTGCCAGCAGCGTCGGAACCGGGGGGGCCTTTGGCGAGCAGTACTTC.

A word on this clone: Germline and junction disagree at one end, which may indicate a read error. This chain uses TRBV27 with TRBJ2-7, with TRBD1 as a possible D gene (5 bases). There are 14 residues in the CDR3. Germline V gives CDR1 MNHEY, CDR2 SMNVEV (reference sequence). The CDR3 loop is CVSSANRNIDEQYF. CDR3 coding DNA: TGTGTCAGCAGTGCCAACAGGAATATCGACGAGCAGTACTTC.

This clone was found once. The chain's CDR3 is CASSITTSGRYEQYF. CDR3 coding DNA: TGTGCCAGTAGTATAACGACTAGCGGGAGATACGAGCAGTACTTC. The chain uses TRBV19 and TRBJ2-7; 12 positions match TRBD2. V shed 2 bases and J 4 bases; nucleotides not matched to a gene: 3. Germline V lookup: CDR1 LNHDA, CDR2 SQIVND (reference sequence). CDR3 length: 15 amino acids.

This chain connects TRBV7-8 to TRBJ1-2; D not certain. This CDR3 spans 15 amino acids. Trimming cost V 5 bases and J 0 bases, with 13 bases left between them. Germline-derived CDR1 and CDR2 are SGHVS and FQNEAQ. The CDR3: CASSPIYEANYGYTF. CDR3 coding DNA: TGTGCCAGCAGCCCAATCTACGAAGCTAACTATGGCTACACCTTC.

V is TRBV20-1 and J is TRBJ2-3; perhaps TRBD1 as D (5 bases). CDR3 length equals 11 residues. From germline, CDR1 is DFQATT and CDR2 SNEGSKA (reference sequence). Trimming stripped 0 bases from V and 10 bases from J, with 8 bases between. The CDR3 sequence is CSARDGRAQYF. CDR3 DNA: TGCAGTGCTAGAGATGGCAGGGCGCAGTATTTT.

The sample holds one count of this clone. The genes are TRBV5-4 and TRBJ2-2, with D perhaps matching TRBD2 (5 bases). CDR1 is SGHNT, CDR2 YYREEE, per germline (reference sequence). This CDR3 has 15 residues. With 0 bases removed from V and 1 base from J, the gap between germline ends came to 7 bases. The CDR3 DNA reads TGTGCCAGCAGCTTGGCGGGGATGAACACCGGGGAGCTGTTTTTT. Amino acid sequence: CASSLAGMNTGELFF.

V gene TRBV23-1 combines with J gene TRBJ1-5, with a weak D call TRBD1 (6 bases). TRBV23-1 is an ORF, with its function uncertain. The CDR3 has 17 residues. V gave up 7 bases and J gave up 0 bases, with 19 bases separating them. CDR3 sequence reads: CASIVYRDPNSNQPQHF. CDR3 in DNA: TGCGCCAGCATTGTTTACAGGGACCCCAATAGCAATCAGCCCCAGCATTTT.

The J gene is TRBJ1-1, the V gene TRBV10-1; weak D call: TRBD1 (5 bases). Germline V gene data show CDR1 as WNHNN and CDR2 as SYGVQD (reference sequence). V gave up 6 bases and J gave up 2 bases, with 10 bases separating them. The CDR3 length is 13 residues. The CDR3, as DNA: TGCGCCAGCAGCGTGACAGAAAACACTGAAGCTTTCTTT. Translation gives CASSVTENTEAFF.

This clone has only one observation. V is TRBV6-1 and J is TRBJ2-5, with TRBD2 identical over 11 bases. Unmatched junction bases numbered 12, after V lost 4 bases and J lost 5 bases. Germline assignment: CDR1 MNHNS and CDR2 SASEGT. The CDR3 is 17 residues long. In nucleotides, the CDR3 is TGTGCCAGCAGTGCAAACCTAGCGGGGGGAATCGGGGAGACCCAGTACTTC. Protein product: CASSANLAGGIGETQYF.

The rearrangement uses TRBV4-1 and TRBJ1-1, with 7 bases fitting TRBD1. The CDR3 is made up of 16 amino acids. V was clipped by 3 bases and J by 2 bases; unmatched bases: 9. Germline lookup yields CDR1 MGHRA and CDR2 YSYEKL. CDR3 DNA sequence: TGCGCCAGCAGCCACGTCCCCCGGGACAGAAACACTGAAGCTTTCTTT. This translates into CASSHVPRDRNTEAFF.

This clone was seen a single time. The chain uses TRBV6-1 and TRBJ1-5, with D possibly matching TRBD1 (5 bases). There are 14 residues in the CDR3. Germline-derived CDR1 and CDR2 are MNHNS and SASEGT. V dropped 8 bases and J dropped 1 base, with 12 bases sitting between them. The CDR3 DNA reads as TGTGCCAGCGCGTCAGGGCCGAGCAATCAGCCCCAGCATTTT. Residues: CASASGPSNQPQHF.

V usage is TRBV27 and J usage is TRBJ2-5; D uncertain. The CDR3 covers 14 residues. Germline lookup yields CDR1 MNHEY and CDR2 SMNVEV (reference sequence). V shed 8 bases and J shed 0 bases, with 13 bases lying between them. CDR3 nucleotides: TGTGCCAGCTCTCATCGACAAGACCAAGAGACCCAGTACTTC. Translating it yields CASSHRQDQETQYF.

The chain uses TRBV30 and TRBJ1-1; no clear D. The germline V gene encodes CDR1 GTSNPN and CDR2 SVGIG (reference sequence). V lost 2 bases and J 4 bases, leaving 11 bases between the germline ends. This CDR3 has 13 residues. CDR3 nucleotides: TGTGCCTGGAGTTACAGCCGTATCACTGAAGCTTTCTTT. It specifies CAWSYSRITEAFF.

This rearrangement joins TRBV18 to TRBJ1-1; TRBD1 agrees at 9 bases. Germline assignment: CDR1 KGHSH and CDR2 LQKENI. The CDR3 consists of 17 residues. With V trimmed by 4 bases and J by 7 bases, 16 bases remained unmatched. The DNA for the CDR3 is TGTGCCAGCTCACTAGCCTCTCCACTGGACAGGGGAGGTGAAGCTTTCTTT. Protein sequence: CASSLASPLDRGGEAFF. The whole variable domain, remainder taken from reference TRBV18 and TRBJ1-1, is NAGVMQNPRHLVRRRGQEARLRCSPMKGHSHVYWYRQLPEEGLKFMVYLQKENIIDESGMPKERFSAEFPKEGPSILRIQQVVRGDSAAYFCASSLASPLDRGGEAFFGQGTRLTVV.

For the CDR3, the DNA is TGTGCCAGTAGAGACCTTCTCGGGACTAGCGCCTCCTACAATGAGCAGTTCTTC. This codes for CASRDLLGTSASYNEQFF. This chain uses TRBV19 with TRBJ2-1; 10 nucleotides align to TRBD2. In germline, CDR1 is LNHDA, CDR2 SQIVND (reference sequence). V trimming: 6 bases; J trimming: 0 bases; junction bases outside the gene matches: 11. CDR3 length: 18 amino acids.

This sequence joins TRBV7-8 and TRBJ1-3, with a tentative D call TRBD1 (6 bases). The germline V and J ends were trimmed by 0 bases and 0 bases, with 9 bases remaining between them. The germline CDR1 and CDR2 sequences are SGHVS and FQNEAQ. The CDR3 covers 16 residues. The CDR3 here is CASSLATTGSGNTIYF. For the CDR3, the DNA is TGTGCCAGCAGCTTAGCAACGACAGGCTCTGGAAACACCATATATTTT.

This chain uses TRBV30 with TRBJ1-1, with no clear D. The CDR3 sequence is 13 residues long. Trimming removed 0 bases at V and 8 bases at J, with 13 bases between. Germline V gives CDR1 GTSNPN, CDR2 SVGIG (reference sequence). Written as DNA, the CDR3 is TGTGCCTGGAGTGTAAAGACTGCAACAGAAGCTTTCTTT. Amino acids: CAWSVKTATEAFF. The full variable domain, its missing parts supplied by reference TRBV30 and TRBJ1-1, is SQTIHQWPATLVQPVGSPLSLECTVEGTSNPNLYWYRQAAGRGLQLLFYSVGIGQISSEVPQNLSASRPQDRQFILSSKKLLLSDSGFYLCAWSVKTATEAFFGQGTRLTVV.

This chain uses TRBV25-1 with TRBJ2-2; 7 positions agree with TRBD2. V was pared by 3 bases and J by 3 bases, with 4 bases of the junction left unmatched. CDR3 size: 15 residues. Per the germline V gene, CDR1 is MGHDK and CDR2 is SYGVNS. In DNA form, the CDR3 reads TGTGCCAGCAGTGAGAAGGGGAGGGACACCGGGGAGCTGTTTTTT. Translation gives CASSEKGRDTGELFF.

The gene calls are TRBV7-6 and TRBJ2-1; no reliable D call. V was cut by 1 base and J by 2 bases, with 9 bases left in between. There are 15 residues in the CDR3. Looked up from germline, CDR1 is SGHVS and CDR2 is FNYEAQ. In DNA form, the CDR3 reads TGTGCCAGCAGCTTAGACCCTGCGACCTACAATGAGCAGTTCTTC. This codes for CASSLDPATYNEQFF.

In DNA, the CDR3 is TGCGCCAGCAGCCCCACTGTTCTTTCTTACGAGCAGTACTTC. Its translation: CASSPTVLSYEQYF. J is TRBJ2-7 and V is TRBV4-1; no firm D call. The germline V and J ends were trimmed by 4 bases and 4 bases, with 14 bases remaining between them. The CDR3 sequence is 14 residues long. The germline V gene encodes CDR1 MGHRA and CDR2 YSYEKL.

The rearrangement links TRBV19 to TRBJ2-1; TRBD2 matches at 10 bases. V was pared by 6 bases and J by 3 bases, with 5 bases of the junction left unmatched. This CDR3 contains 15 residues. Germline CDR1 is LNHDA and CDR2 is SQIVND (reference sequence). CDR3 in DNA: TGTGCCAGTAGCACGAGCGGGGGGGACTACAATGAGCAGTTCTTC. It yields the protein CASSTSGGDYNEQFF.

This clone is a singleton in its sample. V usage is TRBV5-4 and J usage is TRBJ1-1; D gene uncertain. The V gene's germline CDR1 is SGHNT and CDR2 YYREEE (reference sequence). The germline V and J ends were trimmed by 5 bases and 4 bases, with 12 bases remaining between them. The CDR3 loop spans 13 amino acids. CDR3 sequence: CASSLPEGTEAFF. DNA for the CDR3: TGTGCCAGCAGTCTCCCTGAGGGCACTGAAGCTTTCTTT.

The chain employs TRBV10-3 and TRBJ1-3; maybe TRBD1 (6 bases). The V gene's germline CDR1 is ENHRY and CDR2 SYGVKD. This CDR3 is 14 amino acids long. Trimming pared 6 bases from V and 1 base from J, leaving 10 bases between. This CDR3 reads CAIRPGVSGNTIYF. Written as DNA, the CDR3 is TGTGCCATCAGGCCAGGGGTATCTGGAAACACCATATATTTT.

V is TRBV5-1 and J is TRBJ2-1; 8 bases map to TRBD2. Germline loops: CDR1 SGHRS, CDR2 YFSETQ. The CDR3 covers 15 residues. Trimming cost V 0 bases and J 8 bases; bases outside gene matches: 7. The CDR3 spells CASSLDGAGVYEQFF. The CDR3 coding sequence is TGCGCCAGCAGCTTGGATGGAGCGGGGGTGTATGAGCAGTTCTTC. The full variable domain, completed using reference TRBV5-1 and TRBJ2-1, is KAGVTQTPRYLIKTRGQQVTLSCSPISGHRSVSWYQQTPGQGLQFLFEYFSETQRNKGNFPGRFSGRQFSNSRSEMNVSTLELGDSALYLCASSLDGAGVYEQFFGPGTRLTVL.